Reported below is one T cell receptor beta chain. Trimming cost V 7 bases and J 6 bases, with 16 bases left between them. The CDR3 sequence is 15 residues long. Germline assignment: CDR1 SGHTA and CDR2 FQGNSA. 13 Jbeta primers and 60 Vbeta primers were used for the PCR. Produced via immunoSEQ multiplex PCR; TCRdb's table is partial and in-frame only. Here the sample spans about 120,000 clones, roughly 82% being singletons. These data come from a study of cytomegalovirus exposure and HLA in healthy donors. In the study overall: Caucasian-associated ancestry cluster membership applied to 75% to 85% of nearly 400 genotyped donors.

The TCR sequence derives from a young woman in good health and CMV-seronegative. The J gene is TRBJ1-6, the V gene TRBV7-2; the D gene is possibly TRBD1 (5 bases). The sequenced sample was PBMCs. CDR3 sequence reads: CASTPLGRVNSPLHF. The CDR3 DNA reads TGTGCCAGCACCCCCTTGGGCAGGGTTAATTCACCCCTCCACTTT.